Sequencing of this T cell receptor (beta chain) was carried out in a study of blood T cell repertoires in COVID-19. Only in-frame clones appear in the TCRdb table, and some are missing; sequencing was by immunoSEQ multiplex PCR. The table shows 150,000 to 200,000 clones, with 85% occurring only once. CDR3 length: 15 residues. With 1 base clipped from V and 4 bases from J, the junction kept 7 bases outside the gene matches. Germline CDR1 SGHTA, CDR2 FQGNSA. This TCR was recovered from a human donor with acute or convalescent COVID-19. The donor label of this sample is uncertain. The source material was peripheral blood. V usage is TRBV7-2 and J usage is TRBJ2-7, with 7 bases matching TRBD1. Written as DNA, the CDR3 is TGTGCCAGCAGCTTAGGGGGGACAGCAGTTTACGAGCAGTACTTC. The encoded protein is CASSLGGTAVYEQYF. The variable domain in full, completed from reference TRBV7-2 and TRBJ2-7, reads GAGVSQSPSNKVTEKGKDVELRCDPISGHTALYWYRQSLGQGLEFLIYFQGNSAPDKSGLPSDRFSAERTGGSVSTLTIQRTQQEDSAVYLCASSLGGTAVYEQYFGPGTRLTVT.